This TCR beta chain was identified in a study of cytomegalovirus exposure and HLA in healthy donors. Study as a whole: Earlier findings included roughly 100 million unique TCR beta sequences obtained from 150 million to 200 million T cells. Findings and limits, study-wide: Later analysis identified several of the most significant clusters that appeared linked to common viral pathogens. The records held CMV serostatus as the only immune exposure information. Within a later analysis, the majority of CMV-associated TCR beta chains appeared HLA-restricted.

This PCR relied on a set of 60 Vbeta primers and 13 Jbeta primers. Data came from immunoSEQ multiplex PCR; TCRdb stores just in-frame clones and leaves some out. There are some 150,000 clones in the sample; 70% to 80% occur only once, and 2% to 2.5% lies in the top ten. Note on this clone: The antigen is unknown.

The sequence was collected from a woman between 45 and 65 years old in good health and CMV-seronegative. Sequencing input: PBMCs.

CDR3 sequence: CASSLKTGSNEKLFF. CDR3 bases: TGCGCCAGCAGCTTGAAAACAGGGTCGAATGAAAAACTGTTTTTT. The V and J genes are TRBV5-1 and TRBJ1-4; D may be TRBD1 (6 bases). With 1 base removed from V and 5 bases from J, the gap between germline ends came to 12 bases. The CDR3 is made up of 15 amino acids. The germline CDR1 and CDR2 sequences are SGHRS and YFSETQ.